A single sample is the source of the 6 T cell receptor beta chains below, sequenced in a study of shared clonotypes between healthy human individuals. Sequencing was performed with immunoSEQ multiplex PCR; in TCRdb, only in-frame clones are kept and a portion is missing. The sample has some 1.5 million clones, roughly 97% seen once. The sequenced sample consisted of naive CD4+ T cells sorted from blood. The subset: CD45RA+ positively selected. The receptors were gathered from a man aged 25-45 years in good health.

The chain links TRBV4-1 to TRBJ1-4, with 7 bases fitting TRBD1. V was pared by 1 base and J by 5 bases, with 7 bases of the junction left unmatched. The CDR3 runs 16 residues. Germline-derived CDR1 and CDR2 are MGHRA and YSYEKL. CDR3 sequence reads: CASSQVQGRGNEKLFF. The CDR3 nucleotides read TGCGCCAGCAGCCAAGTCCAGGGCAGGGGGAATGAAAAACTGTTTTTT.

The V call is TRBV5-1, the J call TRBJ2-1; D possibly corresponds to TRBD1 (5 bases). The CDR3 has 19 residues. Germline CDR1 reads SGHRS; CDR2 reads YFSETQ. V lost 2 bases, J lost 0 bases, and 21 bases lay in between. CDR3 DNA sequence: TGCGCCAGCAGCTTAGGGCAGGGATCCCAATATGGCTCCTACAATGAGCAGTTCTTC. It specifies CASSLGQGSQYGSYNEQFF.

As for this clone: Within the sample, other DNA sequences also encode this same CDR3. The V and J genes are TRBV19 and TRBJ2-1; D gene ambiguous. Germline CDR1 LNHDA, CDR2 SQIVND (reference sequence). The ends were cut back, 6 bases at V and 4 bases at J, with 10 bases in the middle. The CDR3 runs to 13 residues. CDR3 sequence: CASSRGQYNEQFF. The DNA for the CDR3 is TGTGCCAGTAGCCGAGGCCAGTACAATGAGCAGTTCTTC.

The rearrangement links TRBV10-2 to TRBJ2-1; possible D gene TRBD2, 7 bases. Germline V gene lookup returns CDR1 WSHSY and CDR2 SAAADI. The CDR3 is 15 residues long. V shed 3 bases and J shed 6 bases, with 15 bases lying between them. The CDR3 loop is CASSEVGGLANEQFF. The CDR3 DNA reads as TGCGCCAGCAGTGAAGTGGGGGGGCTCGCCAATGAGCAGTTCTTC.

The genes are TRBV28 and TRBJ2-5, with D maybe TRBD2 (7 bases). V was shortened by 11 bases and J by 4 bases, with 17 bases between the two germline ends. Germline values: CDR1 MDHEN, CDR2 SYDVKM. This CDR3 is 13 amino acids long. The CDR3 here is CAEASGGGETQYF. The DNA of the CDR3 is TGTGCCGAAGCTAGCGGAGGGGGAGAGACCCAGTACTTC. Looking up the rest from reference TRBV28 and TRBJ2-5 gives the full variable domain: DVKVTQSSRYLVKRTGEKVFLECVQDMDHENMFWYRQDPGLGLRLIYFSYDVKMKEKGDIPEGYSVSREKKERFSLILESASTNQTSMYLCAEASGGGETQYFGPGTRLLVL.

The J gene is TRBJ2-5, the V gene TRBV18; 7 bases agree with TRBD1. The V segment lost 3 bases and the J segment 2 bases; nucleotides outside the gene matches: 3. Germline V gene sequence: CDR1 KGHSH, CDR2 LQKENI. CDR3 length: 14 residues. CDR3 sequence (DNA): TGTGCCAGCTCACCGACGGGACAGCAAGAGACCCAGTACTTC. This translates into CASSPTGQQETQYF.